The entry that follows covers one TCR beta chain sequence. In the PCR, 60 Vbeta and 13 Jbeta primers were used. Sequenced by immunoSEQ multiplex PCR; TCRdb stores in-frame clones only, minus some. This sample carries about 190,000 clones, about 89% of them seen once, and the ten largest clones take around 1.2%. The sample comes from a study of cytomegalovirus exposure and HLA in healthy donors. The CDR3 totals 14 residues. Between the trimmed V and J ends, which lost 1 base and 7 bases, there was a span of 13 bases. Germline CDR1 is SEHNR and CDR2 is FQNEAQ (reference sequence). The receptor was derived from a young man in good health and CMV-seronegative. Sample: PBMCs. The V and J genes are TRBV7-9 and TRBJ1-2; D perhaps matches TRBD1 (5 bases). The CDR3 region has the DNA TGTGCCAGCAGCTTAGGCGACAGCCATGTTGGCTACACCTTC. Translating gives CASSLGDSHVGYTF. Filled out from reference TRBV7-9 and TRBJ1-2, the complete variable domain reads DTGVSQNPRHKITKRGQNVTFRCDPISEHNRLYWYRQTLGQGPEFLTYFQNEAQLEKSRLLSDRFSAERPKGSFSTLEIQRTEQGDSAMYLCASSLGDSHVGYTFGSGTRLTVV.